This T cell receptor beta chain was captured by sequencing in a study of blood T cell repertoires in COVID-19. For the study at large: The origin of the acute and convalescent COVID-19 samples was the United States, Italy and Spain.

Germline loops: CDR1 SGHAT, CDR2 FQNNGV. The germline V and J ends were trimmed by 5 bases and 4 bases, with 12 bases remaining between them. The CDR3 totals 14 residues. In the authors' methods: Scientists estimated how many nucleated cells there were by amplifying reference gene primers. Sequencing was performed with immunoSEQ multiplex PCR; in TCRdb, only in-frame clones are kept and a portion is missing. For V, J and clone size, that table is used; D and trimming come from the DNA. The sample records about 80,000 clones, roughly 79% being singletons. Sequencing was performed on peripheral blood. This sequence originates from a human donor in a cohort sampled during active COVID-19. The chain uses TRBV11-2 and TRBJ1-5; possible D gene TRBD1, 5 bases. The CDR3 spells CASSVDSPNQPQHF. As DNA, the CDR3 is TGTGCCAGCAGCGTCGACAGCCCTAATCAGCCCCAGCATTTT.